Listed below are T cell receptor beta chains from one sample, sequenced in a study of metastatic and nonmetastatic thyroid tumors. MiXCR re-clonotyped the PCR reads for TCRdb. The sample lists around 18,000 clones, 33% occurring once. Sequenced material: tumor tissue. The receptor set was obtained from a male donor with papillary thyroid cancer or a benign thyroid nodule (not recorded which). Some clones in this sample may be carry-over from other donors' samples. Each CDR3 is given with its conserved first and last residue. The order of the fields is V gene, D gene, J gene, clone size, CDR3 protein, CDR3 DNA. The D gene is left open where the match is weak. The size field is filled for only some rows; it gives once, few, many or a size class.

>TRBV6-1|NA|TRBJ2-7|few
CASSDPGPQAYEQYF
TGTGCCAGCAGTGATCCGGGACCCCAAGCCTACGAGCAGTACTTC
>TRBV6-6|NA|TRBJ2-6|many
CASSPPRVGGGLGANVLTF
TGTGCCAGCAGTCCTCCCCGGGTAGGGGGAGGGCTCGGGGCCAACGTCCTGACTTTC
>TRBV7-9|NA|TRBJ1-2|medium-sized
CASSSGRVGGYTF
TGTGCCAGCAGCTCAGGGCGGGTGGGCGGCTACACCTTC
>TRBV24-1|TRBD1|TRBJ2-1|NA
CATSAPGQGSNVQFF
TGTGCCACGAGTGCGCCGGGACAGGGTAGCAACGTGCAGTTCTTC
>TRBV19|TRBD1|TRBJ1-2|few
CASLPGTAKTYGYTF
TGTGCCAGTCTGCCAGGGACAGCTAAAACTTATGGCTACACCTTC
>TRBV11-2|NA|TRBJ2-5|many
CASSAVGETQYF
TGTGCCAGCAGCGCAGTCGGCGAGACCCAGTACTTC
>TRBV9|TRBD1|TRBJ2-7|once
CASSLVPGQGPSSYEQYF
TGTGCCAGCAGCCTCGTCCCGGGACAGGGACCGAGCTCCTACGAGCAGTACTTC
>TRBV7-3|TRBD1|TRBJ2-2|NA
CASSSDRGLTGELFF
TGTGCCAGCAGTTCGGACAGGGGGCTTACCGGGGAGCTGTTTTTT
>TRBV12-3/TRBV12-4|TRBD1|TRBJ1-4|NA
CASSPTRTGLACEKLFF
TGTGCCAGCAGTCCTACCCGGACAGGGCTCGCGTGTGAAAAACTGTTTTTT
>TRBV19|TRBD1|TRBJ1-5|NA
CASSIDPLRTGGDNQHQHF
TGTGCCAGTAGTATAGACCCTCTCAGGACAGGGGGTGACAATCAGCACCAGCATTTT
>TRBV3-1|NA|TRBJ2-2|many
CASSHFGTGNTGELFF
TGTGCCAGCAGCCACTTCGGGACGGGGAACACCGGGGAGCTGTTTTTT